The present entry profiles one TCR beta chain with its context. This sample was taken from a study of cytomegalovirus exposure and HLA in healthy donors. Healthy bone marrow donors supplied every sample. The donors, nominally healthy at sampling, likely had unrecorded immune exposures. CDR3 size: 12 residues. V shed 10 bases and J 7 bases; nucleotides not matched to a gene: 6. Germline V gene data show CDR1 as KGHSH and CDR2 as LQKENI. The primer mix had 60 Vbeta and 13 Jbeta primers. Sequencing used immunoSEQ multiplex PCR; TCRdb keeps in-frame clones, though not all of them. The sample has some 170,000 clones, approximately 78% seen once.

The chain combines TRBV18 with TRBJ2-1; 8 nucleotides match TRBD1. This clonotype was sampled from a human donor in good health. Material: PBMCs. The CDR3 nucleotides are TGTGCCATCGGAACAGGGGGTAATGAGCAGTTCTTC. Its translation is CAIGTGGNEQFF.